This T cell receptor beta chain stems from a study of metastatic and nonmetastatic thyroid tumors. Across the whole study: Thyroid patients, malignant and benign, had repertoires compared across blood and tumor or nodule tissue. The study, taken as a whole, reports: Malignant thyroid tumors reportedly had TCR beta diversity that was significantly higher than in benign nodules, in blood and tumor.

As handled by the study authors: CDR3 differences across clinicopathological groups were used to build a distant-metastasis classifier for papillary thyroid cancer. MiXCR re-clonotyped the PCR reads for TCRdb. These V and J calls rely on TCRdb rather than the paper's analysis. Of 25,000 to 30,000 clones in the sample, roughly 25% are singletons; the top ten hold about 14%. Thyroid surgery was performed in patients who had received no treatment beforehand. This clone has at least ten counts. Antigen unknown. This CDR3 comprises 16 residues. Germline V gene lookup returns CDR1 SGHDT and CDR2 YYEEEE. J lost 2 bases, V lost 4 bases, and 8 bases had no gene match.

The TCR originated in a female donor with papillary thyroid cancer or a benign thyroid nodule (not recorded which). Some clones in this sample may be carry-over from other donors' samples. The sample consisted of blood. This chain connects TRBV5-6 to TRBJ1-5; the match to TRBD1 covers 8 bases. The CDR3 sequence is CASSAKTGEGNQPQHF. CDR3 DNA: TGTGCCAGCAGCGCAAAGACAGGGGAGGGCAATCAGCCCCAGCATTTT.